What follows are 25 T cell receptor beta chains derived from one specimen sequenced in a study of cytomegalovirus exposure and HLA in healthy donors. Amplification used 60 Vbeta primers and 13 Jbeta primers. Clones were sequenced by immunoSEQ multiplex PCR, and TCRdb holds only the in-frame ones, with some missing. The repertoire holds about 170,000 clones, less than 90% seen once, with roughly 4.7% in the top ten. The sample consisted of PBMCs. The origin of the receptors is a woman between 45 and 60 years old in good health and CMV-seropositive.

The chain has TRBV6-1 and TRBJ1-5; TRBD1 might be the D (6 bases). CDR1 and CDR2 (germline): MNHNS, SASEGT. Trimming pared 6 bases from V and 6 bases from J, leaving 9 bases between. The CDR3 sequence is 12 residues long. CDR3 residues: CASRQGGQPQHF. The CDR3 nucleotides read TGTGCCAGCAGACAGGGTGGTCAGCCCCAGCATTTT.

The chain couples TRBV7-3 to TRBJ1-1; no definite D call. Trimming shortened V by 2 bases and J by 2 bases, and 9 bases separated the two germline ends. Germline-derived CDR1 and CDR2 are SGHTA and FQGTGA. The CDR3 length is 14 residues. CDR3 region: CASSLSRENTEAFF. Written as DNA, the CDR3 is TGTGCCAGCAGCTTATCGAGGGAAAACACTGAAGCTTTCTTT.

The rearrangement links TRBV7-2 to TRBJ2-7; D perhaps matches TRBD2 (5 bases). V lost 8 bases, J lost 5 bases, and 13 bases lay in between. The CDR3 consists of 12 residues. Looked up from germline, CDR1 is SGHTA and CDR2 is FQGNSA. The CDR3 reads CASGSTPNEQYF. The CDR3 nucleotides are TGTGCCAGCGGGAGCACTCCGAACGAGCAGTACTTC.

The rearrangement joins TRBV7-2 to TRBJ2-5, with TRBD2 identical over 7 bases. This CDR3 is built from 16 residues. V lost 3 bases and J lost 2; bases outside the gene matches: 9. The V gene's germline CDR1 is SGHTA and CDR2 FQGNSA. CDR3 protein: CASSFFSGEPQETQYF. Written as DNA, the CDR3 is TGTGCCAGCAGCTTTTTCAGCGGGGAGCCACAAGAGACCCAGTACTTC.

The rearrangement uses TRBV19 and TRBJ2-5, with 7 bases that match TRBD1. Germline trimming cut 4 bases from V and 4 bases from J; bases unmatched to any gene: 12. CDR1 and CDR2 (germline): LNHDA, SQIVND (reference sequence). CDR3 length: 16 amino acids. In nucleotides, the CDR3 is TGTGCCAGTAGTAAGTCGGCAGGGGGTGGCCTAGAGACCCAGTACTTC. This translates into CASSKSAGGGLETQYF.

This chain links TRBV5-8 with TRBJ2-1, with 7 bases matching TRBD2. V shed 8 bases and J 8 bases; nucleotides not matched to a gene: 10. Germline V gives CDR1 SGHTS, CDR2 YDEGEE. This CDR3 has 13 amino acids. In DNA, the CDR3 is TGTGCCAGTACGGCGGGAGCCTTTTATGAGCAGTTCTTC. It translates to CASTAGAFYEQFF.

V and J are TRBV19 and TRBJ1-2; 7 bases map to TRBD1. This CDR3 has 15 amino acids. Trimming removed 6 bases from V and 3 bases from J; junction bases left unmatched: 10. Per germline, CDR1 LNHDA and CDR2 SQIVND (reference sequence). The CDR3 bases are TGTGCCAGTAGGGTACAGGGGAAGGGGTACTATGGCTACACCTTC. This codes for CASRVQGKGYYGYTF.

The gene calls are TRBV9 and TRBJ2-5; D perhaps matches TRBD2 (5 bases). The CDR3 spans 15 residues. V was shortened by 3 bases and J by 11 bases, with 23 bases between the two germline ends. CDR1 is SGDLS and CDR2 is YYNGEE in the germline V gene. CDR3 protein: CASSAAPTGVREQYF. The CDR3, as DNA: TGTGCCAGCAGCGCCGCCCCCACTGGGGTGAGGGAGCAGTACTTC.

CDR3 sequence (DNA): TGTGCCAGCAGCCCATTAGCGGGGGGCACAGATACGCAGTATTTT. Amino acids: CASSPLAGGTDTQYF. The J gene is TRBJ2-3, the V gene TRBV5-5; 9 positions match TRBD2. The CDR3 sequence is 15 residues long. Germline V CDR1 and CDR2: SGHKS, YYEKEE (reference sequence). Germline trimming cut 4 bases from V and 1 base from J; bases unmatched to any gene: 4.

This chain joins TRBV7-3 and TRBJ1-1; no definite D call. V was cut by 1 base and J by 1 base, with 10 bases left in between. This CDR3 contains 15 residues. CDR1 is SGHTA, CDR2 FQGTGA, per germline. CDR3 sequence (DNA): TGTGCCAGCAGCTTAATGGCGGTAAAGAACACTGAAGCTTTCTTT. Translating gives CASSLMAVKNTEAFF. Full variable domain (missing parts from reference TRBV7-3 and TRBJ1-1): GAGVSQTPSNKVTEKGKYVELRCDPISGHTALYWYRQSLGQGPEFLIYFQGTGAADDSGLPNDRFFAVRPEGSVSTLKIQRTERGDSAVYLCASSLMAVKNTEAFFGQGTRLTVV.

The J gene is TRBJ2-3, the V gene TRBV2; 11 bases agree with TRBD1. Germline V CDR1 and CDR2: SNHLY, FYNNEI. Trimming cost V 2 bases and J 3 bases; bases outside gene matches: 4. The CDR3 sequence is 16 residues long. The CDR3 nucleotides read TGTGCCAGCAGTGAAAGGACAGGGGGCAGGACAGATACGCAGTATTTT. Residues: CASSERTGGRTDTQYF.

This clone was seen more than once but under ten times. The chain employs TRBV9 and TRBJ2-7, with TRBD1 as a possible D gene (5 bases). Germline V lookup: CDR1 SGDLS, CDR2 YYNGEE. V shed 3 bases and J shed 2 bases, with 9 bases lying between them. The CDR3 consists of 13 residues. CDR3 sequence: CASSASGPYEQYF. The CDR3 bases are TGTGCCAGCAGCGCATCAGGGCCCTACGAGCAGTACTTC.

This clone was counted a single time. The V call is TRBV9, the J call TRBJ2-7; weak D call: TRBD2 (5 bases). Germline V lookup: CDR1 SGDLS, CDR2 YYNGEE. The CDR3 is 14 amino acids. Trimming pared 4 bases from V and 2 bases from J, leaving 13 bases between. The CDR3 region is CASSPRTSPYEQYF. As DNA, the CDR3 is TGTGCCAGCAGCCCACGGACTTCTCCCTACGAGCAGTACTTC.

The chain carries TRBV29-1 and TRBJ2-7; D might be TRBD1 (5 bases). The V and J ends lost 5 bases and 0 bases respectively, with 14 bases between them. Germline loops: CDR1 SQVTM, CDR2 ANQGSEA. The CDR3 length is 14 residues. The CDR3 nucleotides are TGCAGCGTTCACGACAGCCGCCGCTCCTACGAGCAGTACTTC. This encodes CSVHDSRRSYEQYF.

There are a few counts of this clone. V and J are TRBV5-1 and TRBJ1-1; D perhaps matches TRBD1 (6 bases). V was clipped by 6 bases and J by 2 bases, with 14 bases between them. Germline V gives CDR1 SGHRS, CDR2 YFSETQ. The CDR3 runs 14 residues. The CDR3 region has the DNA TGCGCCAGCAACCTGGCGGGGGGCAACACTGAAGCTTTCTTT. This codes for CASNLAGGNTEAFF. The whole variable domain, filled in from reference TRBV5-1 and TRBJ1-1, reads KAGVTQTPRYLIKTRGQQVTLSCSPISGHRSVSWYQQTPGQGLQFLFEYFSETQRNKGNFPGRFSGRQFSNSRSEMNVSTLELGDSALYLCASNLAGGNTEAFFGQGTRLTVV.

This chain uses TRBV7-9 with TRBJ2-7, with D possibly being TRBD2 (6 bases). The germline gives CDR1 SEHNR, CDR2 FQNEAQ (reference sequence). V was pared by 7 bases and J by 4 bases, with 8 bases between. This CDR3 contains 11 residues. The CDR3 spells CASIGGYEQYF. CDR3 nucleotide sequence: TGTGCCAGCATTGGAGGGTACGAGCAGTACTTC.

V and J are TRBV4-3 and TRBJ2-5, with TRBD2 identical over 7 bases. J gave up 4 bases and V 1 base, and 6 bases lay outside the gene matches. Germline lookup yields CDR1 LGHNA and CDR2 YSLEER. The CDR3 covers 15 residues. CDR3 loop: CASSQGLGGIETQYF. The CDR3 nucleotides read TGCGCCAGCAGCCAAGGTCTGGGGGGGATAGAGACCCAGTACTTC.

In its sample, this clone was seen a few times. V is TRBV4-1 and J is TRBJ2-1; D ambiguous. Germline CDR1 and CDR2: MGHRA and YSYEKL. CDR3 length: 14 amino acids. V lost 0 bases, J lost 6 bases, and 9 bases lay in between. The CDR3 sequence: CASSQDSQVNEQFF. CDR3 coding DNA: TGCGCCAGCAGCCAAGACAGTCAGGTCAATGAGCAGTTCTTC.

In this sample, this clone turned up a few times. This chain connects TRBV6-6 to TRBJ1-2; weak D call: TRBD1 (5 bases). Germline CDR1 and CDR2: MNHNY and SVGAGI (reference sequence). CDR3 length equals 13 residues. Trimming stripped 6 bases from V and 3 bases from J, with 11 bases between. The CDR3 region is CASSPPTDYGYTF. The CDR3 region has the DNA TGTGCCAGCAGCCCACCGACAGACTATGGCTACACCTTC.

The rearrangement links TRBV29-1 to TRBJ2-3; 11 nucleotides line up with TRBD2. After removal of 5 bases from V and 4 bases from J, the junction contained 8 bases not matched to a gene. Looked up from germline, CDR1 is SQVTM and CDR2 is ANQGSEA. The CDR3 has 15 residues. Written as DNA, the CDR3 is TGCAGCGTTCGGGCCGGGACTAGCGGCTCAGATACGCAGTATTTT. It specifies CSVRAGTSGSDTQYF.

Only a few counts were recorded for this clone. CDR3 sequence reads: CASSQTIQGSVAFF. In nucleotides, the CDR3 is TGTGCCAGCAGCCAAACAATACAGGGCTCAGTGGCTTTCTTT. The genes are TRBV14 and TRBJ1-1; D possibly corresponds to TRBD1 (6 bases). Trimming removed 2 bases at V and 11 bases at J, with 18 bases between. This CDR3 is 14 amino acids long. Germline V lookup: CDR1 SGHDN, CDR2 FVKESK.

The V call is TRBV6-1, the J call TRBJ1-2; D is perhaps TRBD1 (5 bases). Trimming removed 9 bases at V and 4 bases at J, with 18 bases between. Per germline, CDR1 MNHNS and CDR2 SASEGT. This CDR3 contains 14 residues. CDR3 sequence (DNA): TGTGCCAGTGAAGTCTCCGACAGTCTCTATGGCTACACCTTC. Its protein product is CASEVSDSLYGYTF.

The rearrangement links TRBV5-1 to TRBJ2-3, with TRBD2 matching over 11 bases. The CDR3 totals 16 residues. V shed 0 bases, J shed 1 base, and the junction held 1 base outside the gene matches. Germline-derived CDR1 and CDR2 are SGHRS and YFSETQ. CDR3 coding DNA: TGCGCCAGCAGCTTGGTGACTAGCGGGGGCACAGATACGCAGTATTTT. Residues: CASSLVTSGGTDTQYF.

The V call is TRBV7-2, the J call TRBJ2-5; 8 nucleotides agree with TRBD1. The germline V gene has CDR1 SGHTA and CDR2 FQGNSA. Trimming took 5 bases from V and 5 from J; bases not matched to a gene: 7. The CDR3 is 14 residues long. The CDR3 sequence: CASSLDRGRETQYF. The CDR3 DNA reads as TGTGCCAGCAGCCTTGACAGGGGTAGGGAGACCCAGTACTTC.

In this sample, this clone turned up once. CDR3 in amino acids: CASSVMVAGGQDTQYF. CDR3 coding DNA: TGTGCCAGCAGCGTTATGGTTGCGGGGGGGCAGGATACGCAGTATTTT. This sequence joins TRBV9 and TRBJ2-3, with 9 bases matching TRBD2. V dropped 2 bases and J dropped 6; count of bases not matched to a gene: 10. This CDR3 is 16 amino acids long. Looked up from germline, CDR1 is SGDLS and CDR2 is YYNGEE. Variable domain in full (rest from reference TRBV9 and TRBJ2-3): DSGVTQTPKHLITATGQRVTLRCSPRSGDLSVYWYQQSLDQGLQFLIQYYNGEERAKGNILERFSAQQFPDLHSELNLSSLELGDSALYFCASSVMVAGGQDTQYFGPGTRLTVL.